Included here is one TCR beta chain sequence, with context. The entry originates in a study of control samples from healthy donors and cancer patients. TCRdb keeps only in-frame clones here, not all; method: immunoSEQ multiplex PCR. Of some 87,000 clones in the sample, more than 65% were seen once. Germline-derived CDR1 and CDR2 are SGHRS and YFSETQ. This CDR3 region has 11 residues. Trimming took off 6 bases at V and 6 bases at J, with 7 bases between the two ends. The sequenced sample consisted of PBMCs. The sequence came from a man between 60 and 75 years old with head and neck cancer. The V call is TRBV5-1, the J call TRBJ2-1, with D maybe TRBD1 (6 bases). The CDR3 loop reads CASTRGNEQFF. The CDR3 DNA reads TGCGCCAGCACCAGGGGCAATGAGCAGTTCTTC.